The T cell receptor beta chain under discussion was sequenced for a study of blood T cell repertoires in COVID-19. The V end lost 3 bases, the J end lost 3 bases, and 6 bases lay between the germline ends. CDR3 length: 13 amino acids. The germline gives CDR1 SGHVS, CDR2 FQNEAQ. Across roughly 25 US areas, participants ranged in age from 18 to 89 years. Cohorts were determined from participant-reported clinical history. Original data processing: Amplification from reference gene primers served as the basis for estimated nucleated cell counts. Using immunoSEQ multiplex PCR, the repertoire was profiled, and TCRdb retains in-frame clones only, with some absent. The V and J calls and clone size come from that table; D and trimming were worked out from the DNA. The repertoire holds approximately 350,000 clones, around 83% seen once, with about 4.8% in the top ten.

The sample consisted of PBMCs or T cells enriched from blood (not recorded which). The receptor was derived from a woman between 50 and 59 years old who had recovered from COVID-19. This chain uses TRBV7-8 with TRBJ1-5, with D unresolved. The CDR3 DNA reads as TGTGCCAGCAGCTTGGTCTACAATCAGCCCCAGCATTTT. This sequence encodes CASSLVYNQPQHF.